The text below deals with one T cell receptor beta chain. The V end was cut by 2 bases, the J end by 5 bases, with 9 bases between. The CDR3 has 13 residues. Germline CDR1 reads SGHTA; CDR2 reads FQGNSA. How the authors handled the data: Counts of nucleated cells, estimated from reference gene primer amplification, were obtained. TCRdb's copy holds only in-frame clones and misses some; the assay was immunoSEQ multiplex PCR. V, J and clone size were drawn from that table, and D and trimming were deduced from the DNA. Of approximately 120,000 clones in the sample, more than 70% were seen once. The entry originates in a study of blood T cell repertoires in COVID-19. Study in general: Material from acute and convalescent COVID-19 was sourced from the United States, Italy and Spain. Sample material is recorded as cDNA or gDNA derived from T cells, B-cell-depleted T cells, or PBMCs.

The sequenced sample consisted of peripheral blood. The chain has TRBV7-2 and TRBJ1-1; no firm D call. The receptor was isolated from an elderly man with active or convalescent COVID-19. The CDR3 DNA reads TGTGCCAGCAGCTTATCCGGAGGGACTGAAGCTTTCTTT. This sequence encodes CASSLSGGTEAFF. The full variable domain, its missing parts supplied by reference TRBV7-2 and TRBJ1-1, is GAGVSQSPSNKVTEKGKDVELRCDPISGHTALYWYRQSLGQGLEFLIYFQGNSAPDKSGLPSDRFSAERTGGSVSTLTIQRTQQEDSAVYLCASSLSGGTEAFFGQGTRLTVV.